The rows below give T cell receptor beta chains drawn from one sample of a study of blood T cell repertoires in COVID-19. The table came from immunoSEQ multiplex PCR; TCRdb's copy has only in-frame clones and leaves some out. The repertoire holds roughly 15,000 clones, with about nine tenths as singletons. The specimen was peripheral blood. These receptors were collected from a man aged 45-65 years with active COVID-19. Each CDR3 is given with its conserved first and last residue. A D gene is named only where the DNA matches it firmly. A row's size may be missing; if present it is once, few, many or a size class.

>TRBV7-9|.|.|TRBJ1-3
TGTGCCAGCAGCTACACGGGAGAGGCTGGAAACACCATATATTTT
CASSYTGEAGNTIYF
>TRBV7-8|TRBD1|.|TRBJ1-5
TGTGCCAGCAGCTCGTGGACAGGGCTCAATCAGCCCCAGCATTTT
CASSSWTGLNQPQHF
>TRBV27|.|.|TRBJ2-5
TGTGCCAGCAGTCTCGAGGGGGATAGACCTCAAGAGACCCAGTACTTC
CASSLEGDRPQETQYF
>TRBV9|TRBD1|.|TRBJ1-1
TGTGCCAGCAGCGCAACAGAAACGACAGGGGGTGAAGCTTTCTTT
CASSATETTGGEAFF
>TRBV2|.|.|TRBJ2-7
TGTGCCAGCAGCCGGTCCTCCTACGAGCAGTACTTC
CASSRSSYEQYF
>TRBV6-2/TRBV6-3|TRBD2|.|TRBJ2-7
TGTGCCAGCAGTTTCCTAGCGGGAGAACCCTACGAGCAGTACTTC
CASSFLAGEPYEQYF
>TRBV11-2|TRBD1|.|TRBJ1-1
TGTGCCAGCAGCCGACAGGGGTTCACTGAAGCTTTCTTT
CASSRQGFTEAFF
>TRBV3-1/TRBV3-2|.|.|TRBJ1-1
TGTGCCAGCAGCCAAGTGCAGGGGCGAGGAGCTTTCTTT
CASSQVQGRGAFF
>TRBV19|TRBD1|.|TRBJ2-3
TGTGCCAGTAGTACCGGGACAGGGGTGACAGATACGCAGTATTTT
CASSTGTGVTDTQYF
>TRBV28|TRBD1|.|TRBJ1-1
TGTGCCAGCAGTTTACCTACGACAGGGTCGGGGACTGAAGCTTTCTTT
CASSLPTTGSGTEAFF
>TRBV18|.|.|TRBJ1-1
TGTGCCAGCTCACCCGGTCTTCGGTTGAACACTGAAGCTTTCTTT
CASSPGLRLNTEAFF
>TRBV15|.|.|TRBJ2-1
TGTGCCACCAGCAGAGGAGGGCTAGCGCTTAATTCTGAGCAGTTCTTC
CATSRGGLALNSEQFF
>TRBV28|TRBD1|.|TRBJ2-1
TGTGCCACCCTCACCGGGACAGGGCTATACAATGAGCAGTTCTTC
CATLTGTGLYNEQFF
>TRBV2|.|.|TRBJ1-5
TGTGCCAGGGGAGGGGCATACAGCAATCAGCCCCAGCATTTT
CARGGAYSNQPQHF
>TRBV11-1|TRBD1|.|TRBJ1-2
TGTGCCAGCAGCTTAGACGCCCTTACAGGGGGCGGCTACACCTTC
CASSLDALTGGGYTF
>TRBV9|.|.|TRBJ1-6
TGTGCCAGCAGCGGTCGACAGGATAATTCACCCCTCCACTTT
CASSGRQDNSPLHF
>TRBV2|.|once|TRBJ2-1
TGTGCCAGCAGTGGAGCGACGGTCGCGACACACAATGAGCAGTTCTTC
CASSGATVATHNEQFF
>TRBV5-1|TRBD2|.|TRBJ2-1
TGCGCCAGCAGCCTGAACCAGGGACTAGCGGGAGGCAATGAGCAGTTCTTC
CASSLNQGLAGGNEQFF
>TRBV5-6|TRBD2|.|TRBJ2-5
TGTGCCAGCATCCCCCGGACTAGCGGGAAGGAGACCCAGTACTTC
CASIPRTSGKETQYF
>TRBV6-2/TRBV6-3|TRBD1|.|TRBJ1-1
TGTGCCAGCAGTTACTCACACAGGGGGCATCAAATGAACACTGAAGCTTTCTTT
CASSYSHRGHQMNTEAFF
>TRBV3-1/TRBV3-2|.|.|TRBJ1-2
TGTGCCAGCAGCCTACAGGGTTCTGGTAGTGGCTACACCTTC
CASSLQGSGSGYTF
>TRBV2|.|few|TRBJ1-2
TGTGCCAGCAGTGAGGTACTCTCATATGGCTACACCTTC
CASSEVLSYGYTF
>TRBV3-1/TRBV3-2|.|.|TRBJ2-7
TGTGCCAGCAGCCCTGACAGGTCTACCTACGAGCAGTACTTC
CASSPDRSTYEQYF
>TRBV14|.|.|TRBJ2-3
TGTGCCAGCAGCCAAGCGGGAAGCCGCACAGATACGCAGTATTTT
CASSQAGSRTDTQYF
>TRBV28|TRBD1|once|TRBJ1-1
TGTGCCAGCTCTTGGGGGGGCAGGGGGCTCGAAGCTTTCTTT
CASSWGGRGLEAFF
>TRBV6-1|.|.|TRBJ2-2
TGTGCCAGCAGTGAAGTGGGCCGCGGGGAGCTGTTTTTT
CASSEVGRGELFF
>TRBV7-8|.|.|TRBJ1-4
TGTGCCAGCAGTTCTGGACAGAAACTTAATGAAAAACTGTTTTTT
CASSSGQKLNEKLFF
>TRBV11-3|.|.|TRBJ1-1
TGTGCCAGCAGCTCCCAGGGGAAGGACACTGAAGCTTTCTTT
CASSSQGKDTEAFF
>TRBV7-8|TRBD2|.|TRBJ2-3
TGTGCCAGCAGCCCTGGGCGGGAGATGGCAGATACGCAGTATTTT
CASSPGREMADTQYF
>TRBV28|TRBD2|.|TRBJ2-5
TGTGCCAGCACCACAACGGGGGGGGGAAAGCAAGAGACCCAGTACTTC
CASTTTGGGKQETQYF
>TRBV13|.|once|TRBJ2-3
TGTGCCAGCAGAACCACAGGGAGCACAGATACGCAGTATTTT
CASRTTGSTDTQYF
>TRBV30|.|.|TRBJ2-7
TGTGCCTGGAGGCCCGGCTACGAGCAGTACTTC
CAWRPGYEQYF
>TRBV29-1|TRBD2|once|TRBJ2-1
TGCAGCGTGGGGGGGGGACGTTACAATGAGCAGTTCTTC
CSVGGGRYNEQFF
>TRBV24-1|TRBD1|.|TRBJ1-2
TGTGCCACCAGTCCCGGGACAGTCTATGGCTACACCTTC
CATSPGTVYGYTF